A single sample is the source of the 2 T cell receptor beta chains below, sequenced in a study of T-cell reconstitution after alpha-beta-depleted transplantation in children. Unique molecular identifiers were built into the TCRbeta library. From the PCR reads, TCRdb called clonotypes with MiXCR, one entry per CDR3 protein. The sample shows roughly 610,000 distinct CDR3 sequences, about 10% of them seen only once. The source was PBMCs from the stem cell graft donor, collected from the stem cell graft. These receptors originate from a human donor who donated a stem cell graft to a child with acute myeloid leukemia.

This clonotype showed up just a few times. This chain uses TRBV12-3 or TRBV12-4 with TRBJ2-3; D might be TRBD2 (6 bases). This CDR3 region has 14 residues. V gave up 4 bases and J gave up 6 bases, with 14 bases separating them. Here the CDR3 DNA reads TGTGCCAGCAGTTGGAGGGGCAAGGAGGATACGCAGTATTTT. Translated, it gives CASSWRGKEDTQYF.

The V call is TRBV20-1, the J call TRBJ2-5; D remains unclear. The germline V and J ends were trimmed by 1 base and 3 bases, with 9 bases remaining between them. The CDR3 is made up of 13 amino acids. Germline V gene data show CDR1 as DFQATT and CDR2 as SNEGSKA (reference sequence). CDR3 in DNA: TGCAGTGCTAGAGTAGAATACGAAGAGACCCAGTACTTC. Encoded protein: CSARVEYEETQYF.